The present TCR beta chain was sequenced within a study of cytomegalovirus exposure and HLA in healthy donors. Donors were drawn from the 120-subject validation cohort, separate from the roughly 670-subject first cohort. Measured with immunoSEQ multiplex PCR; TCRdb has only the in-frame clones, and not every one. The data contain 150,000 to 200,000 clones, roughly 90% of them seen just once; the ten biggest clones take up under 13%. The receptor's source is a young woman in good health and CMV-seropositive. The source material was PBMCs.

The CDR3: CASSVSGDNEQFF. CDR3 DNA sequence: TGCGCCAGCAGTGTTTCGGGGGACAATGAGCAGTTCTTC. This chain joins TRBV10-1 and TRBJ2-1, with D maybe TRBD2 (6 bases). This CDR3 contains 13 residues. V shed 4 bases and J shed 5 bases, with 9 bases lying between them. Germline loops: CDR1 WNHNN, CDR2 SYGVQD (reference sequence).